This T cell receptor (beta chain) was observed in a study of personalized T cell therapy for brain tumors (dated by TCRdb to the early 2020s). As for the study more broadly: To find peptides restricted to tumors, the investigators applied a proteogenomic strategy integrating mass spectrometry proteomics and sequencing of tumor DNA/RNA.

This clone has at least ten counts. No antigen is known for it. It has no much larger one-base neighbor in the sample; base qualities were not kept. An RNeasy Mini Kit was used to extract RNA from the peptide-stimulated T cells, and that RNA served as input for TCR beta CDR3 sequencing. The immunoSEQ platform was used at survey-level resolution to carry out TCR Vbeta CDR3 sequencing. For the original study's pipeline: Analysis and compilation of the sequence results were done with immunoSEQ ANALYZER v3.0. Imported from immuneACCESS, the table was reduced by TCRdb to in-frame sequences with V and J called. These copies leave out some clones; in studies compared against another copy, an unresolved V gene accounts for under half, and the cause of the remainder is not known. V and J calls and clone size are given by that table; D and trimming were obtained from the DNA. Present in this sample are roughly 2,000 clones, about a fifth of which were seen just once. Around 45% of the sample rests with the top ten.

PBMCs were isolated by Ficoll density gradient centrifugation, and adherent monocytes were differentiated into dendritic cells with IL-4 and GM-CSF. Irradiated peptide-loaded DCs were co-cultured with non-adherent cells at a 1:10 ratio, with fresh peptide-loaded DCs used to restimulate the proliferating cells on day 7. Culture cytokines were IL-6, IL-7, IL-12 and IL-15 for the first stimulation, IL-7 plus IL-2 for the second, and IL-2 alone for the third. The expanded cells that were used for TCR sequencing were subjected to cryopreservation. V trim: 1 base; J trim: 10 bases; unmatched bases: 7. Taken from cysteine to phenylalanine, the CDR3 has 16 residues. Kept here is only the CDR3 DNA, which spans 48 bases and is read in frame from base 1. CDR1 and CDR2, looked up from the germline V gene, are SGHRS and YFSETQ.

This chain is built from TRBV5-1 and TRBJ2-1; TRBD2 aligns with 14 central bases. This TCR derives from a human donor with medulloblastoma. Material for sequencing was a T cell product expanded with peptides in culture. The nucleotide sequence is TGCGCCAGCAGCTTGACCGGGACTAGCGGGGGTAGGGAGCAGTTCTTC. Translated, it reads CASSLTGTSGGREQFF.